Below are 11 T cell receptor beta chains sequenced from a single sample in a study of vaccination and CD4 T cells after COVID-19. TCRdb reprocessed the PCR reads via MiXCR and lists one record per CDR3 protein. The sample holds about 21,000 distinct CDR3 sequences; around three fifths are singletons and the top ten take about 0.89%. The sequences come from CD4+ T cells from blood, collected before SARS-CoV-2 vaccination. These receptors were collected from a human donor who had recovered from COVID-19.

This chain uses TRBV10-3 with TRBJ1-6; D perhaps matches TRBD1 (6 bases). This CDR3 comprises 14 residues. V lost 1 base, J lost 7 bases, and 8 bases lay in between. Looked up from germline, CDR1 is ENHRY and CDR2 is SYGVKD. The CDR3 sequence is CAISELGQNSPLHF. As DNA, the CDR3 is TGTGCCATCAGTGAGTTAGGACAGAATTCACCCCTCCACTTT.

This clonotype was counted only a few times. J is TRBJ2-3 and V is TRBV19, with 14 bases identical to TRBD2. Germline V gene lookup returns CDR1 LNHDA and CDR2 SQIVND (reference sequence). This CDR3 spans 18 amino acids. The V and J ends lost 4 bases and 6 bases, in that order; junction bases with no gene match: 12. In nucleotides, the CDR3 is TGTGCCAGTAGTAAGGGACTAGCGGGAGTTTTCGTGGGGGATACGCAGTATTTT. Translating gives CASSKGLAGVFVGDTQYF.

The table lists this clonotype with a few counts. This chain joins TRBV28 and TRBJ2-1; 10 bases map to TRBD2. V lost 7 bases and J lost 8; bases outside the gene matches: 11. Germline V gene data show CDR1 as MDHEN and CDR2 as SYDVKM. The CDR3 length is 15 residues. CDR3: CASTLAASGSDEQFF. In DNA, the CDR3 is TGTGCCAGCACTTTGGCGGCTAGCGGGAGTGATGAGCAGTTCTTC. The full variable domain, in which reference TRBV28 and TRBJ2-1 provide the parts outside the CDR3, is DVKVTQSSRYLVKRTGEKVFLECVQDMDHENMFWYRQDPGLGLRLIYFSYDVKMKEKGDIPEGYSVSREKKERFSLILESASTNQTSMYLCASTLAASGSDEQFFGPGTRLTVL.

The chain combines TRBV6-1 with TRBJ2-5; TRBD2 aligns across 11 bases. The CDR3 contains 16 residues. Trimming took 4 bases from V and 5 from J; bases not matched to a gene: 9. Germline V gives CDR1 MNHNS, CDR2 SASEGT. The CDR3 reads CASSAGLAGRGETQYF. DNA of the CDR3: TGTGCCAGCAGTGCCGGACTAGCGGGCCGGGGGGAGACCCAGTACTTC.

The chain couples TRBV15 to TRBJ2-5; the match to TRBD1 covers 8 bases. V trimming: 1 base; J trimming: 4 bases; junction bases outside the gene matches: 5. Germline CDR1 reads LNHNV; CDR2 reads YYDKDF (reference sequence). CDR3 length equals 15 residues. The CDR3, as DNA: TGTGCCACCAGCAGAGTACAGGGGGTGTCAGAGACCCAGTACTTC. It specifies CATSRVQGVSETQYF. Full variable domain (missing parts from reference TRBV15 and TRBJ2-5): DAMVIQNPRYQVTQFGKPVTLSCSQTLNHNVMYWYQQKSSQAPKLLFHYYDKDFNNEADTPDNFQSRRPNTSFCFLDIRSPGLGDTAMYLCATSRVQGVSETQYFGPGTRLLVL.

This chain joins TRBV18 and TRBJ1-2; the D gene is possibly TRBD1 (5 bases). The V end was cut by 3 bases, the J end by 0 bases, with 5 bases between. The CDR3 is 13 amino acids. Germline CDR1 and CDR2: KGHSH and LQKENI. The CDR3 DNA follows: TGTGCCAGCTCACCGGGGGCTAACTATGGCTACACCTTC. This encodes CASSPGANYGYTF.

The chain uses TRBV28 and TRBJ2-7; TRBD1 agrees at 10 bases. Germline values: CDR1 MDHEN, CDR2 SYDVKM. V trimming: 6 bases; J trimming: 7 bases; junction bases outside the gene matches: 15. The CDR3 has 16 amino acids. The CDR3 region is CASRRSTGTGALEQYF. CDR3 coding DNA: TGTGCCAGCAGACGTTCCACCGGGACAGGGGCGCTTGAGCAGTACTTC. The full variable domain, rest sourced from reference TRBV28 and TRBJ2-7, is DVKVTQSSRYLVKRTGEKVFLECVQDMDHENMFWYRQDPGLGLRLIYFSYDVKMKEKGDIPEGYSVSREKKERFSLILESASTNQTSMYLCASRRSTGTGALEQYFGPGTRLTVT.

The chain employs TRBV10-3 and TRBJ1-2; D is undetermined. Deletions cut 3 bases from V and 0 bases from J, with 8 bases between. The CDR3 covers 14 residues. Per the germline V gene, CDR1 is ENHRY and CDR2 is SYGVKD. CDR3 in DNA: TGTGCCATCAGTGATTACGGCACTAACTATGGCTACACCTTC. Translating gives CAISDYGTNYGYTF.

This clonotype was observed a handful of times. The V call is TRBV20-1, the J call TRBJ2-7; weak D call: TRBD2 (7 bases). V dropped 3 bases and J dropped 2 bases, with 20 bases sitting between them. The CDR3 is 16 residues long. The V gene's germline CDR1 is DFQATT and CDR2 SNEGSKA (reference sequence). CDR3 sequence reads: CSASPAQRGATYEQYF. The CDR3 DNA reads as TGCAGTGCTAGCCCCGCACAACGGGGGGCCACCTACGAGCAGTACTTC.

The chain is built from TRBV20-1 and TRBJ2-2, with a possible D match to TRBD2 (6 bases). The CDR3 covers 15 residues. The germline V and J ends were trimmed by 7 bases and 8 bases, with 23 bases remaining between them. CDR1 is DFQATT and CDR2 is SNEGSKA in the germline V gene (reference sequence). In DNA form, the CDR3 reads TGCAGTGTCACGCAAACATTCGGGAGTAGTGGGGAGCTGTTTTTT. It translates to CSVTQTFGSSGELFF.

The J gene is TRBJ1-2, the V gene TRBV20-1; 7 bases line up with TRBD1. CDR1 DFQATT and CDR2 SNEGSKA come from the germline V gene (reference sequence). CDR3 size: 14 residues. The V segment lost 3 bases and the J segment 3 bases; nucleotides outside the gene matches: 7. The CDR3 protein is CSASRFDRDYGYTF. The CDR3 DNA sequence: TGCAGTGCTAGTCGGTTCGACAGGGACTATGGCTACACCTTC.